A single T cell receptor (beta chain) is shown here with its context. The data were taken from a study of blood T cell repertoires in COVID-19. Background on the study: Sources were T cells, B-cell-depleted T cells, or PBMCs; the material itself was cDNA or gDNA.

Some clones are missing from TCRdb's copy, which holds only in-frame ones; the method was immunoSEQ multiplex PCR. The table lists under 250,000 clones, roughly 90% of them singletons. Germline values: CDR1 SGDLS, CDR2 YYNGEE. V shed 3 bases and J shed 1 base, with 11 bases lying between them. The CDR3 loop spans 15 amino acids. The chain couples TRBV9 to TRBJ1-3; D possibly corresponds to TRBD1 (6 bases). What was sequenced was peripheral blood. The source of this sequence is a man aged 55 to 70 with COVID-19, enrolled during active disease. CDR3 sequence (DNA): TGTGCCAGCAGCGGCAGGGGTGAGTCTGGAAACACCATATATTTT. It specifies CASSGRGESGNTIYF.